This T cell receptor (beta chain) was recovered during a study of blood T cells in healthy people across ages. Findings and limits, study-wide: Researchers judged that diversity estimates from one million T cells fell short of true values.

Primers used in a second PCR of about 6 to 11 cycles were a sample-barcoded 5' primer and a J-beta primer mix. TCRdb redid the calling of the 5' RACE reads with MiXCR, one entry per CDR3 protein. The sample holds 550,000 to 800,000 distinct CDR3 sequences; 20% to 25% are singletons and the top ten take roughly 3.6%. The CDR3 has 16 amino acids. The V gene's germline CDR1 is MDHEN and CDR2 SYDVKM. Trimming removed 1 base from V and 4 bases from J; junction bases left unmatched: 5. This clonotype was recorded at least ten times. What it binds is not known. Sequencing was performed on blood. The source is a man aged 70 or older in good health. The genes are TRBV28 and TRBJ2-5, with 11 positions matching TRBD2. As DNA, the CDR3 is TGTGCCAGCAGTTTATTTACTAGCGGGAGTGCAGAGACCCAGTACTTC. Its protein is CASSLFTSGSAETQYF.